The rows below give T cell receptor beta chains drawn from one sample of a study of blood T cells in healthy people across ages. Each CDR3 protein is one row after TCRdb ran MiXCR on the 5' RACE reads. The table has 710,000 or so distinct CDR3 sequences, about a fifth seen once. The sample consisted of blood. These TCRs come from a man between 65 and 85 years old in good health. Both conserved end residues are part of each CDR3. Each record gives: D gene, clone size, J gene, V gene, CDR3 protein, CDR3 DNA. The D gene is left open where the match is weak. Expanded clones are given a class, and other clones once, few, many or no size at all.

TRBD1 | few | TRBJ1-5 | TRBV18 | CASSYGLIRQGNQPQHF | TGTGCCAGCTCATACGGGCTAATTCGACAGGGAAATCAGCCCCAGCATTTT
NA | NA | TRBJ1-3 | TRBV12-3/TRBV12-4 | CASSRGTVSSGNTTYF | TGTGCCAGCAGCAGAGGGACTGTCAGCTCTGGAAACACCACATATTTT
NA | NA | TRBJ1-4 | TRBV9 | CASSVGQVASEKLFF | TGTGCCAGCAGCGTGGGGCAGGTGGCCAGTGAAAAACTGTTTTTT
NA | NA | TRBJ2-1 | TRBV5-5 | CASSVRGGYNEQFF | TGTGCCAGCAGCGTCCGAGGAGGGTACAATGAGCAGTTCTTC
NA | few | TRBJ1-2 | TRBV20-1 | CSAQGDYGYTF | TGCAGCGCCCAAGGGGACTATGGCTACACCTTC
NA | NA | TRBJ1-5 | TRBV7-9 | CASSPRGREDNQPQHF | TGTGCCAGCAGCCCACGGGGCAGGGAAGACAATCAGCCCCAGCATTTT
TRBD2 | many | TRBJ2-1 | TRBV20-1 | CSASRAGGGNEQFF | TGCAGTGCTAGTAGGGCGGGAGGTGGCAATGAGCAGTTCTTC
NA | few | TRBJ2-5 | TRBV7-9 | CASSIDMETQYF | TGTGCCAGCAGCATAGATATGGAGACCCAGTACTTC
NA | few | TRBJ2-5 | TRBV4-3 | CASSQDQGSGGTQYF | TGCGCCAGCAGCCAAGATCAGGGGAGCGGAGGGACCCAGTACTTC
TRBD2 | few | TRBJ2-1 | TRBV6-5 | CASSSGGLGNEQFF | TGTGCCAGCAGCTCGGGGGGGCTTGGAAATGAGCAGTTCTTC
TRBD2 | few | TRBJ2-7 | TRBV14 | CASSQAGGPFYEQYF | TGTGCCAGCAGCCAAGCGGGGGGGCCTTTTTACGAGCAGTACTTC
NA | many | TRBJ1-2 | TRBV6-1 | CASSEGGYGYTF | TGTGCCAGCAGTGAGGGGGGCTATGGCTACACCTTC
TRBD1 | NA | TRBJ1-1 | TRBV5-1 | CASSSPLNRGPNTEAFF | TGCGCCAGCAGCTCCCCCCTGAACAGGGGACCAAACACTGAAGCTTTCTTT
TRBD2 | NA | TRBJ2-1 | TRBV5-1 | CASSFVAGGDNEQFF | TGCGCCAGCAGCTTTGTAGCGGGAGGGGATAATGAGCAGTTCTTC
TRBD2 | NA | TRBJ2-4 | TRBV28 | CASSMRAWGGKNIQYF | TGTGCCAGCAGTATGCGGGCCTGGGGGGGCAAAAACATTCAGTACTTC
NA | few | TRBJ2-7 | TRBV20-1 | CSAVHYRGAYEQYF | TGCAGTGCTGTCCACTACCGCGGGGCCTACGAGCAGTACTTC
NA | few | TRBJ2-5 | TRBV7-2 | CASSLGDSRETQYF | TGTGCCAGCAGCTTAGGGGATAGCCGAGAGACCCAGTACTTC
NA | NA | TRBJ2-3 | TRBV20-1 | CSAKSGPKSTDTQYF | TGCAGTGCCAAGTCCGGACCCAAAAGCACAGATACGCAGTATTTT
NA | NA | TRBJ1-1 | TRBV14 | CASSQRVAEAFF | TGTGCCAGCAGCCAAAGGGTGGCTGAAGCTTTCTTT
NA | NA | TRBJ2-3 | TRBV29-1 | CSVELAGDTQYF | TGCAGCGTTGAACTGGCGGGAGATACGCAGTATTTT
NA | NA | TRBJ2-1 | TRBV3-1 | CASRGYSLEQFF | TGTGCCAGCAGGGGGTATAGTCTTGAGCAGTTCTTC
TRBD2 | NA | TRBJ2-3 | TRBV2 | CASREREFFSTDTQYF | TGTGCCAGCAGAGAGCGGGAGTTCTTCAGCACAGATACGCAGTATTTT
NA | many | TRBJ2-1 | TRBV4-2 | CASSGRAGYNEQFF | TGTGCCAGCAGCGGCCGAGCGGGCTACAATGAGCAGTTCTTC
TRBD1 | NA | TRBJ2-6 | TRBV19 | CASSTWTGGSSGANVLTF | TGTGCCAGTAGTACGTGGACAGGGGGTAGCTCTGGGGCCAACGTCCTGACTTTC
NA | NA | TRBJ1-1 | TRBV28 | CASSQGRPEAFF | TGTGCCAGCAGTCAGGGACGGCCTGAAGCTTTCTTT
TRBD2 | once | TRBJ2-3 | TRBV7-9 | CASSLNGAGRADTQYF | TGTGCCAGCAGCCTCAATGGAGCGGGGAGGGCAGATACGCAGTATTTT
NA | NA | TRBJ1-1 | TRBV5-1 | CASSLAVGGGTEAFF | TGCGCCAGCAGCTTGGCCGTTGGCGGGGGCACTGAAGCTTTCTTT
NA | NA | TRBJ2-1 | TRBV14 | CASSQLSAPYNEQFF | TGTGCCAGCAGCCAACTTAGCGCCCCTTACAATGAGCAGTTCTTC
TRBD1 | NA | TRBJ2-7 | TRBV5-1 | CASRSPDRASYEQYF | TGCGCCAGCAGGTCTCCAGACAGGGCCTCCTACGAGCAGTACTTC
NA | NA | TRBJ2-3 | TRBV10-3 | CAISLPSTDTQYF | TGTGCCATCAGCCTACCGAGCACAGATACGCAGTATTTT
NA | few | TRBJ2-3 | TRBV10-3 | CAISVGSTGERDTQYF | TGTGCCATCAGTGTCGGTTCGACGGGAGAGAGAGATACGCAGTATTTT
NA | NA | TRBJ2-2 | TRBV7-2 | CASSSWIGGELFF | TGTGCCAGCAGCTCCTGGATTGGCGGGGAGCTGTTTTTT
NA | NA | TRBJ1-1 | TRBV6-5 | CASSYSGTVNTEAFF | TGTGCCAGCAGTTACTCCGGGACTGTGAACACTGAAGCTTTCTTT
TRBD1 | NA | TRBJ1-2 | TRBV27 | CASSQGQGVFGGYTF | TGTGCCAGCAGTCAAGGACAGGGTGTTTTTGGGGGCTACACCTTC